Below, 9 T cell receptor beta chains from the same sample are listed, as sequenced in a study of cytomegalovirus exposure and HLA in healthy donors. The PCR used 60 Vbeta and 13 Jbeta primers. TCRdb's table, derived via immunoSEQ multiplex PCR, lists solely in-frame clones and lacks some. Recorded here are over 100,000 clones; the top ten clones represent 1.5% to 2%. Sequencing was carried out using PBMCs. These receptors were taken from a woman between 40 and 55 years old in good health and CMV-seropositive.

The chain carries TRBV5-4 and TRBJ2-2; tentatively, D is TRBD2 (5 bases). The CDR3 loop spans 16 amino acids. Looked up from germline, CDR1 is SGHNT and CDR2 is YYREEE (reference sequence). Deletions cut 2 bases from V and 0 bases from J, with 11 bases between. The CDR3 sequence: CASSLDPGTNTGELFF. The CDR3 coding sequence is TGTGCCAGCAGCTTAGATCCGGGAACGAACACCGGGGAGCTGTTTTTT. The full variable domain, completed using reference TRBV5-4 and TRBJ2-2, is ETGVTQSPTHLIKTRGQQVTLRCSSQSGHNTVSWYQQALGQGPQFIFQYYREEENGRGNFPPRFSGLQFPNYSSELNVNALELDDSALYLCASSLDPGTNTGELFFGEGSRLTVL.

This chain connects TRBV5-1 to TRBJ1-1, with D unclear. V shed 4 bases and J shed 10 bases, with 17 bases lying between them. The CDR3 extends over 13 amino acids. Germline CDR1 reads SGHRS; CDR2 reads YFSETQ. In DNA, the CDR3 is TGCGCCAGCAGCCCCCGTTACGGGGATGTAGCTTTCTTT. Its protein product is CASSPRYGDVAFF.

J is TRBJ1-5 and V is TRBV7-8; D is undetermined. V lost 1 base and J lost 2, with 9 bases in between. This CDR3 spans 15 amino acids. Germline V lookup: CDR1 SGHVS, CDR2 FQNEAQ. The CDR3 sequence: CASSLEMAGNQPQHF. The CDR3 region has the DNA TGTGCCAGCAGCTTAGAGATGGCCGGCAATCAGCCCCAGCATTTT.

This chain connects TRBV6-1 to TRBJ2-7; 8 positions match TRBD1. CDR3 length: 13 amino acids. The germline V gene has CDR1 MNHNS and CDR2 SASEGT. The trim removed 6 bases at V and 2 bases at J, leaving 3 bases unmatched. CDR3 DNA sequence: TGTGCCAGCAGAGCAGGGGGCGCCTACGAGCAGTACTTC. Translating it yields CASRAGGAYEQYF.

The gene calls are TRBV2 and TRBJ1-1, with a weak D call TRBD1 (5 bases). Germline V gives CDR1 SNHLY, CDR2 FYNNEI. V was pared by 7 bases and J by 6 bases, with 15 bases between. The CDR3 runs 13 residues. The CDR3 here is CASNDRGKAEAFF. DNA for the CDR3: TGTGCCAGCAACGACAGAGGTAAGGCTGAAGCTTTCTTT.

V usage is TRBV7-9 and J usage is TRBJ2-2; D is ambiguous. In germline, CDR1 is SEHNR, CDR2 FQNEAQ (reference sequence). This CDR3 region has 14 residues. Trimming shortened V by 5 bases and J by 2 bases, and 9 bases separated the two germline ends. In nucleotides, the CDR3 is TGTGCCAGCAGCATAGGGCCCAACACCGGGGAGCTGTTTTTT. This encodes CASSIGPNTGELFF.

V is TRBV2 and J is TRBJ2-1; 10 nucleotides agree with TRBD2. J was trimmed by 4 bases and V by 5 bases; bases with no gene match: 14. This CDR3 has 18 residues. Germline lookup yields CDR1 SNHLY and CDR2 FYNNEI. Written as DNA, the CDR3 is TGTGCCAGCAGTTCCGGGACAGTAACTAGCGGGGATTACAATGAGCAGTTCTTC. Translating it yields CASSSGTVTSGDYNEQFF. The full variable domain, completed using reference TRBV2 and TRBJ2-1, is EPEVTQTPSHQVTQMGQEVILRCVPISNHLYFYWYRQILGQKVEFLVSFYNNEISEKSEIFDDQFSVERPDGSNFTLKIRSTKLEDSAMYFCASSSGTVTSGDYNEQFFGPGTRLTVL.

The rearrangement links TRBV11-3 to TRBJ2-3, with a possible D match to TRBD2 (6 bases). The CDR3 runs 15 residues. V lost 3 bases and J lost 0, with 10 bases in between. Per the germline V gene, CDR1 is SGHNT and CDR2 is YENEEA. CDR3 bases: TGTGCCAGCAGCTTCGGGGGATATAGCACAGATACGCAGTATTTT. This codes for CASSFGGYSTDTQYF.

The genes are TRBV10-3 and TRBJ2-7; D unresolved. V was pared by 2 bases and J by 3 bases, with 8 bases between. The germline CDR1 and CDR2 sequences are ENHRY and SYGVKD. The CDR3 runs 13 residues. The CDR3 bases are TGTGCCATCAGTGAGACCAGAAGCTACGAGCAGTACTTC. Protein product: CAISETRSYEQYF.